The 7 T cell receptor beta chains below were found in one sample sequenced in a study of T cell repertoires in cytomegalovirus infection. The antigens for these receptors are not known. From the reads, TCRdb called clonotypes with MiXCR, one entry per CDR3 protein. The sample holds about half a million distinct CDR3 sequences, 40% to 50% seen once. Sample: cultured PBMCs, taken from culture after CMV antigen stimulation. The receptors originated from a human donor in good health (CMV status not recorded). Some clones in this sample may be carry-over from other donors' samples.

The chain joins TRBV19 to TRBJ1-6; the match to TRBD1 covers 10 bases. Germline trimming cut 5 bases from V and 8 bases from J; bases unmatched to any gene: 3. In germline, CDR1 is LNHDA, CDR2 SQIVND (reference sequence). This CDR3 has 14 residues. Here the CDR3 DNA reads TGTGCCAGTAGTGCCGGGACAGGGGATTCACCCCTCCACTTT. The encoded protein is CASSAGTGDSPLHF.

J is TRBJ1-2 and V is TRBV7-2; D possibly corresponds to TRBD1 (5 bases). The CDR3 loop spans 16 amino acids. Deletions cut 5 bases from V and 2 bases from J, with 18 bases between. Germline-derived CDR1 and CDR2 are SGHTA and FQGNSA. The CDR3 nucleotides read TGTGCCAGCAGCCCCACAGCCCGACAGAGAAACTATGGCTACACCTTC. Its protein is CASSPTARQRNYGYTF.

The chain links TRBV7-9 to TRBJ2-7; D is tentatively TRBD1 or TRBD2 (5 bases each). V was trimmed by 0 bases and J by 4 bases, leaving 19 bases between them. CDR1 and CDR2 from the germline V gene are SEHNR and FQNEAQ (reference sequence). The CDR3 spans 17 residues. CDR3 bases: TGTGCCAGCAGCTTAGCAGGGGCGGGCGAGACGGTGTACGAGCAGTACTTC. It codes for CASSLAGAGETVYEQYF.

This clonotype was counted between two and nine times. The rearrangement uses TRBV7-9 and TRBJ2-1; D is perhaps TRBD1 (6 bases). V was clipped by 5 bases and J by 0 bases, with 17 bases between them. CDR3 length: 17 amino acids. CDR1 is SEHNR, CDR2 FQNEAQ, per germline (reference sequence). Here the CDR3 reads CASSPRLQGPSYNEQFF. The CDR3, as DNA: TGTGCCAGCAGCCCACGACTACAGGGTCCCTCCTACAATGAGCAGTTCTTC.

This chain connects TRBV7-2 to TRBJ1-3; D uncertain. V lost 1 base to trimming and J lost 4 bases, with 11 bases between them. The germline V gene has CDR1 SGHTA and CDR2 FQGNSA. The CDR3 runs to 15 residues. CDR3 protein: CASSLVRVPGNTIYF. The CDR3 DNA is TGTGCCAGCAGCTTAGTTCGGGTGCCGGGAAACACCATATATTTT.

This clonotype was picked up a small number of times. The rearrangement joins TRBV7-8 to TRBJ2-3, with TRBD2 as a possible D gene (5 bases). CDR3 size: 14 residues. Germline V gene data show CDR1 as SGHVS and CDR2 as FQNEAQ. V lost 4 bases and J lost 3, with 11 bases in between. The CDR3 region is CASSYEGTTDTQYF. In DNA form, the CDR3 reads TGTGCCAGCAGCTATGAGGGCACGACAGATACGCAGTATTTT.

The V and J genes are TRBV12-3 or TRBV12-4 and TRBJ1-2; D is perhaps TRBD1 (5 bases). Between the trimmed V and J ends, which lost 10 bases and 3 bases, there was a span of 9 bases. The CDR3 is 11 residues long. The CDR3 DNA is TGTGCCACCGGGACCTACTATGGCTACACCTTC. It specifies CATGTYYGYTF.